This T cell receptor beta chain was found in a study of T cell responses to AZD1222 COVID-19 vaccine. At the level of the study: Pooled in the analysis were second doses at about 4 or about 12 weeks.

Turning to this clone: Its antigen is currently unknown.

V was trimmed by 2 bases and J by 6 bases, leaving 14 bases between them. The CDR3 is made up of 15 amino acids. Germline V gene sequence: CDR1 SGHTS, CDR2 YDEGEE. The method was immunoSEQ multiplex PCR; TCRdb's version includes in-frame clones alone and lacks a portion of them. The sample lists some 130,000 clones; around nine tenths were seen once. General study points: Mapped onto spike, vaccine-associated CD4 TCRs spanned it and were dominant at 160-218 and 743-854. Repertoire sampling happened only post peak T cell response.

This clonotype originated in an adult in good health. The V and J genes are TRBV5-8 and TRBJ1-4, with D perhaps TRBD1 (6 bases). The starting material was peripheral blood, obtained on day 0 of AZD1222 vaccination. The CDR3 region is CASSFSGTWHEKLFF. DNA of the CDR3: TGTGCCAGCAGCTTCTCCGGGACATGGCATGAAAAACTGTTTTTT.